A selection of T cell receptor beta chains follows, all from one sample in a study of cytomegalovirus exposure and HLA in healthy donors. Profiled with immunoSEQ multiplex PCR; TCRdb holds only in-frame clones, not every one. The table records around 120,000 clones, just over 75% of them present only once. The specimen was PBMCs. The receptors here all came from a woman aged 50 to 60 in good health and CMV-seronegative. Each CDR3 is given with its conserved first and last residue. D genes are given only for firm matches. Size values are once, few and many counts, or a class for expanded clones, and some rows have none.

V gene	CDR3 length	D gene	clone size	J gene	CDR3 DNA	CDR3 protein
TRBV5-4	14	TRBD1	few	TRBJ1-4	TGTGCCAGCAGGTCCGGGACAGCTAATGAAAAACTGTTTTTT	CASRSGTANEKLFF
TRBV6-5	12	.	.	TRBJ1-1	TGTGCCAGCAGAACGACGACAGATGAAGCTTTCTTT	CASRTTTDEAFF
TRBV6-1	15	TRBD1	few	TRBJ1-5	TGTGCCAGCACCTCACAGGGGGCCAGGAGTCAGCCCCAGCATTTT	CASTSQGARSQPQHF
TRBV19	16	TRBD1	once	TRBJ2-6	TGTGCCAGTAGGACGATCAGGACAGGGAAGGCCAACGTCCTGACTTTT	CASRTIRTGKANVLTF
TRBV27	15	.	once	TRBJ1-5	TGTGCCAGCAGTACAGAGGGCCGCGACTTGCGTCCCCAGCATTTT	CASSTEGRDLRPQHF
TRBV27	13	.	.	TRBJ1-5	TGTGCCAGCACTTGGACAGAAAGTCAGCCCCAGCATTTT	CASTWTESQPQHF
TRBV5-1	15	.	.	TRBJ2-3	TGCGCCAGCAGGGCGATGTTCAGGGTTCCATCGGGGCAGTATTTT	CASRAMFRVPSGQYF
TRBV19	14	TRBD1	.	TRBJ1-2	TGTGCCAGTAGCTCCGGGACAGGGACGCAAGGCTACACCTTC	CASSSGTGTQGYTF
TRBV18	16	TRBD2	.	TRBJ2-1	TGTGCCAGCTCACCCACGATAGGACTAGCGGGGAATGAGCAGTTCTTC	CASSPTIGLAGNEQFF
TRBV18	16	.	once	TRBJ2-7	TGTGCCAGCTCACCGCTCAGGGGCGAGACCTCCTACGAGCAGTACTTC	CASSPLRGETSYEQYF
TRBV14	16	TRBD1	.	TRBJ1-4	TGTGCCAGCAGCCAAGAACGGGGGACAGTTAATGAAAAACTGTTTTTT	CASSQERGTVNEKLFF
TRBV2	15	TRBD2	.	TRBJ2-7	TGTGCCAGCAGTGTAGGGGGACTAGCGGGAGACGAGCAGTACTTC	CASSVGGLAGDEQYF
TRBV4-3	13	TRBD2	.	TRBJ2-5	TGCGCCAGCAGCCAAGAACTAGCGGAGACCCAGTACTTC	CASSQELAETQYF
TRBV9	16	.	.	TRBJ2-1	TGTGCCAGCAGCTCCCGCTGGGGACAAGGGGCCGATGAGCAGTTCTTC	CASSSRWGQGADEQFF
TRBV30	14	.	.	TRBJ1-5	TGTGCCTGGAGTCCGGGGACAATGGTGAGGGCCCAGCATTTT	CAWSPGTMVRAQHF
TRBV7-9	17	TRBD1	few	TRBJ1-1	TGTGCCAGCAGCTACCAACAGGGGAAACCCATGAACACTGAAGCTTTCTTT	CASSYQQGKPMNTEAFF
TRBV5-4	14	TRBD1	.	TRBJ2-7	TGTGCCAGCAGCCCCGGACAGGGGCAGCACGAGCAGTACTTC	CASSPGQGQHEQYF
TRBV14	17	TRBD2	.	TRBJ2-2	TGTGCCAGCAGCCAAGATCAAGCGGGAGGGATAACCGGGGAGCTGTTTTTT	CASSQDQAGGITGELFF
TRBV7-9	15	TRBD1	once	TRBJ1-1	TGTGCCAGCAGCTTGGGGGACAGGGTCAAGACTGAAGCTTTCTTT	CASSLGDRVKTEAFF
TRBV6-1	15	TRBD1	once	TRBJ1-5	TGTGCCAGCAGTGAAGGGGTGGGACAGGGTCAGCCCCAGCATTTT	CASSEGVGQGQPQHF
TRBV28	13	.	.	TRBJ2-1	TGTGCCAGCAGTTTACCAAACTACAATGAGCAGTTCTTC	CASSLPNYNEQFF
TRBV27	14	.	.	TRBJ1-1	TGTGCCACCGGGGGGCAGGATGGGCCGACTGAAGCTTTCTTT	CATGGQDGPTEAFF
TRBV4-1	15	.	few	TRBJ1-1	TGCGCCAGCAGCCAAGGCGGCCTACAGAACACTGAAGCTTTCTTT	CASSQGGLQNTEAFF
TRBV28	17	TRBD1	.	TRBJ1-1	TGTGCCAGCAGTTTTCTGGGACAGGAGACAATGAACACTGAAGCTTTCTTT	CASSFLGQETMNTEAFF
TRBV5-8	15	TRBD1	.	TRBJ1-1	TGTGCCAGCAGACCGGACAGGGGGCCGGCGGCTGAAGCTTTCTTT	CASRPDRGPAAEAFF